This T cell receptor (beta chain) was sequenced in a study of CD8+CD57+ T cells in acquired aplastic anemia. As for the study in general: The average for DNA from sorted CD4+ and CD8+ cells was about 2.9 ug. Findings of the study overall: Patients and controls had in common 25 to 35 CD8+ CDR3 sequences. With respect to CD8+ Simpson's diversity, patients and controls did not differ significantly.

There are 16 residues in the CDR3. Germline V CDR1 and CDR2: LNHNV, YYDKDF (reference sequence). Both TCR beta VDJ combination and CDR3 sequence profiling were carried out. Genomic DNA was the template for this profiling. Each CDR3 protein gets one entry after TCRdb re-called the reads with MiXCR. The sample holds approximately 270,000 distinct CDR3 sequences, roughly 50% seen once. Only one count was recorded for this clonotype. Its antigen is currently unknown. At one of its ends the junction is not consistent with the germline gene, which may arise from a read error. The receptor was isolated from a human donor with severe aplastic anemia or a healthy control (not recorded which). The source material was sorted CD4+, CD8+, or CD8+CD57+ T cells (not recorded which) from PBMCs. The J gene is TRBJ2-2, the V gene TRBV15; TRBD2 matches at 8 bases. For the CDR3, the DNA is TGTGCCACCAGCGGACGGACTAGCCTTATCACCGGGGAGCTGTTCTTT. Its translation: CATSGRTSLITGELFF.